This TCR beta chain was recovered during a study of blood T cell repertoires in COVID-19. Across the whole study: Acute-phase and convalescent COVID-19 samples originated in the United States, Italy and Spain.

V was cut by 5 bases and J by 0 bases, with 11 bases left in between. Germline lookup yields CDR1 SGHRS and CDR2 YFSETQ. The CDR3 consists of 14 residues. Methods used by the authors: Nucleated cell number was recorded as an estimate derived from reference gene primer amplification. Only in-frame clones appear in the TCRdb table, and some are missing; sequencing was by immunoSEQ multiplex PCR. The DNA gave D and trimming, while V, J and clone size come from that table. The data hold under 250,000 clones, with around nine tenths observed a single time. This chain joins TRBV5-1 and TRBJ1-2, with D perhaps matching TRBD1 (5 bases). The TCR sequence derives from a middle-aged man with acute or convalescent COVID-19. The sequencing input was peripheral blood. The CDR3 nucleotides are TGCGCCAGCAGTCTGGACAACCCTAACTATGGCTACACCTTC. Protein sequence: CASSLDNPNYGYTF. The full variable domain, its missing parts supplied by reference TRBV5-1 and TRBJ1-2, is KAGVTQTPRYLIKTRGQQVTLSCSPISGHRSVSWYQQTPGQGLQFLFEYFSETQRNKGNFPGRFSGRQFSNSRSEMNVSTLELGDSALYLCASSLDNPNYGYTFGSGTRLTVV.